This T cell receptor beta chain was captured in a study of T cell clones after liver transplantation. For the study at large: Three of the eight recipients were HCV-positive; the rest had non-autoimmune, non-viral transplant indications. Tolerant meant at least one year fully off immunosuppression without liver enzymes above twice normal.

V shed 1 base and J shed 0 bases, with 3 bases lying between them. The CDR3 is made up of 13 amino acids. CDR1 SGHAT and CDR2 FQDESV come from the germline V gene (reference sequence). Assay: immunoSEQ multiplex PCR; the TCRdb copy retains only in-frame clones and omits some. The profile shows 65,000 to 85,000 clones, approximately 81% of them singletons. Worth noting for this clone: This specimen includes other DNA sequences encoding the same CDR3.

The clonotype was recovered from a human patient who received a liver transplant. Some T cells may arise from the graft donor. V gene TRBV11-1 combines with J gene TRBJ1-1, with D unclear. This specimen was CD4+ T cells from blood, taken 48 months after liver transplant. The CDR3 is CASSLEMNTEAFF. CDR3 DNA: TGTGCCAGCAGCTTAGAAATGAACACTGAAGCTTTCTTT.